The rows below give T cell receptor beta chains drawn from one sample of a study of T cell clonotyping in hematopoietic cell transplantation. TCRdb's table, derived via immunoSEQ multiplex PCR, lists solely in-frame clones and lacks some. The sample shows about 18,000 clones, about 82% of them seen only once. The specimen was peripheral blood mononuclear cells, collected before stem cell transplant. These receptors came from a man aged 45 to 65 with acute myeloid leukemia. Some clones in this sample may be carry-over from other donors' samples. Each CDR3 is given with its conserved first and last residue. D genes are given only for firm matches. Expanded clones get a size class; other rows say once, few or many, or leave the size out.

V gene,CDR3 length,clone size,D gene,J gene,CDR3 protein,CDR3 DNA
TRBV7-9,15,-,-,TRBJ2-4,CASSFYGHEGNIQYF,TGTGCCAGCAGCTTCTATGGGCATGAAGGGAACATTCAGTACTTC
TRBV7-4,15,-,-,TRBJ2-5,CASSLVVIRGETQYF,TGTGCCAGCAGCTTGGTGGTTATTAGGGGGGAGACCCAGTACTTC
TRBV25-1,15,-,-,TRBJ2-5,CASSAGLTSLETQYF,TGTGCCAGCAGTGCGGGACTGACGAGCTTGGAGACCCAGTACTTC
TRBV29-1,14,-,-,TRBJ2-1,CSVEIGSRPNEQFF,TGCAGCGTTGAAATCGGCAGCCGCCCCAATGAGCAGTTCTTC
TRBV27,13,-,-,TRBJ2-2,CASSLYIGGELFF,TGTGCCAGCAGTTTATATATAGGAGGGGAGCTGTTTTTT
TRBV5-8,17,-,-,TRBJ2-7,CASSLGLGAGGSYEQYF,TGTGCCAGCAGCTTGGGGCTTGGGGCAGGGGGGTCCTACGAGCAGTACTTC
TRBV7-2,13,-,-,TRBJ2-7,CASSLDPGGTPYF,TGTGCCAGCAGCTTAGACCCGGGCGGGACGCCGTACTTC
TRBV27,13,-,-,TRBJ1-5,CASSSTGVQPQHF,TGTGCCAGCAGTTCCACGGGCGTTCAGCCCCAGCATTTT
TRBV7-2,18,-,TRBD2,TRBJ2-1,CASSLAGGGQGPYNEQFF,TGTGCCAGCAGCTTAGCCGGGGGGGGCCAAGGACCTTACAATGAGCAGTTCTTC
TRBV5-1,13,-,-,TRBJ2-7,CASSLHGTYEQYF,TGCGCCAGCAGCTTGCACGGCACCTACGAGCAGTACTTC
TRBV6-5,15,once,TRBD1,TRBJ1-1,CASTITGTANTEAFF,TGTGCCAGCACCATCACCGGGACAGCGAACACTGAAGCTTTCTTT
TRBV9,16,-,TRBD1,TRBJ2-7,CASSEGGTGGAGEQYF,TGTGCCAGCAGCGAGGGAGGGACAGGGGGCGCGGGCGAGCAGTACTTC
TRBV4-3,13,-,-,TRBJ1-1,CASSPYRDTEAFF,TGCGCCAGCAGCCCGTACAGGGATACTGAAGCTTTCTTT
TRBV9,16,-,-,TRBJ2-7,CASSVEGGLPFYEQYF,TGTGCCAGCAGCGTAGAGGGGGGACTACCGTTCTACGAGCAGTACTTC
TRBV19,13,-,-,TRBJ1-5,CASTPGYTQPQHF,TGTGCCAGTACCCCAGGTTATACTCAGCCCCAGCATTTT
TRBV7-2,15,-,-,TRBJ2-7,CASTIGGPGINEQYF,TGTGCCAGCACCATCGGGGGTCCGGGTATTAACGAGCAGTACTTC
TRBV2,13,few,-,TRBJ1-5,CASSGGSNQPQHF,TGTGCCAGCAGCGGCGGTAGCAATCAGCCCCAGCATTTT
TRBV11-1,17,-,TRBD1,TRBJ2-5,CASSLGPGTGAPGTQYF,TGTGCCAGCAGCTTGGGGCCCGGGACAGGGGCTCCAGGGACCCAGTACTTC
TRBV29-1,17,-,-,TRBJ2-6,CSVEEVLWQSGANVLTF,TGCAGCGTTGAAGAAGTGCTCTGGCAGTCTGGGGCCAACGTCCTGACTTTC
TRBV5-6,17,-,TRBD1,TRBJ2-2,CASSFEVDRALTGELFF,TGTGCCAGCAGCTTCGAGGTAGACAGGGCCCTCACCGGGGAGCTGTTTTTT
TRBV6-5,11,medium-sized,TRBD1,TRBJ1-2,CASGTGDGYTF,TGTGCCAGCGGGACAGGGGACGGCTACACCTTC
TRBV4-3,17,-,-,TRBJ2-7,CASSQDWQGLSGYEQYF,TGCGCCAGCAGCCAAGATTGGCAGGGACTGAGTGGGTACGAGCAGTACTTC
TRBV5-1,14,few,-,TRBJ2-1,CASSAYQANNEQFF,TGCGCCAGCAGCGCCTACCAGGCCAACAATGAGCAGTTCTTC
TRBV19,17,-,-,TRBJ1-1,CASSMRPGRESRSEAFF,TGTGCCAGTAGTATGCGTCCGGGACGGGAGTCCCGTAGTGAAGCTTTCTTT
TRBV25-1,15,-,TRBD2,TRBJ2-7,CASSDSGGRKYEQYF,TGTGCCAGCAGTGATTCGGGGGGTCGAAAGTACGAGCAGTACTTC
TRBV7-2,16,once,TRBD1,TRBJ1-6,CASSPGTGGYNSPLHF,TGTGCCAGCAGCCCAGGAACAGGGGGTTATAATTCACCCCTCCACTTT
TRBV5-1,16,-,-,TRBJ1-2,CASSLMVGGKDYGYTF,TGCGCCAGCAGCTTGATGGTGGGGGGCAAGGACTATGGCTACACCTTC
TRBV6-6,16,-,TRBD1,TRBJ2-3,CASSVGVGQGTDTQYF,TGTGCCAGCAGCGTGGGGGTCGGACAGGGCACAGATACGCAGTATTTT
TRBV2,11,once,-,TRBJ2-1,CASIRYNEQFF,TGTGCCAGCATCCGGTACAATGAGCAGTTCTTC
TRBV7-2,14,-,TRBD1,TRBJ1-5,CASSRDRANQPQHF,TGTGCCAGCAGCCGTGACAGGGCCAATCAGCCCCAGCATTTT
TRBV7-6,13,once,-,TRBJ1-1,CASSRDLNTEAFF,TGTGCCAGCAGCAGGGACTTGAACACTGAAGCTTTCTTT
TRBV9,13,-,-,TRBJ2-5,CASSESLVGTQYF,TGTGCCAGCAGTGAGTCGCTCGTAGGGACCCAGTACTTC
TRBV28,16,-,-,TRBJ2-7,CASSPYDRTSSYEQYF,TGTGCCAGCAGTCCCTACGACAGGACTAGCTCCTACGAGCAGTACTTC
TRBV28,17,-,TRBD1,TRBJ1-6,CASRPTHRGQENSPLHF,TGTGCCAGCCGACCTACCCATAGGGGGCAGGAAAATTCACCCCTCCACTTT
TRBV7-9,14,-,TRBD1,TRBJ1-2,CASSLEQGAHGYTF,TGTGCCAGCAGCTTAGAACAGGGGGCGCATGGCTACACCTTC
TRBV4-3,14,-,-,TRBJ2-7,CASSPDEASYEQYF,TGCGCCAGCAGCCCTGACGAGGCCTCCTACGAGCAGTACTTC
TRBV5-1,15,-,TRBD1,TRBJ1-1,CASSSLTGGETEAFF,TGCGCCAGCAGCTCCTTGACAGGGGGGGAAACTGAAGCTTTCTTT
TRBV9,15,-,TRBD2,TRBJ2-7,CASSSLAGAAYEQYF,TGTGCCAGCAGTAGCCTAGCGGGGGCCGCCTACGAGCAGTACTTC
TRBV5-1,14,-,-,TRBJ1-4,CASSPRVGAEKLFF,TGCGCCAGCAGCCCGCGGGTAGGGGCAGAAAAACTGTTTTTT
TRBV28,14,-,TRBD2,TRBJ2-5,CASSSGLAEETQYF,TGTGCCAGCAGTTCGGGACTAGCGGAAGAGACCCAGTACTTC
TRBV9,15,once,-,TRBJ1-4,CASSAGQATNEKLFF,TGTGCCAGCAGCGCCGGGCAAGCAACTAATGAAAAACTGTTTTTT
TRBV7-9,15,-,-,TRBJ1-6,CASSFSGNYNSPLHF,TGTGCCAGCAGCTTCTCAGGGAACTATAATTCACCCCTCCACTTT
TRBV5-8,15,-,-,TRBJ2-5,CASSPTIGPGETQYF,TGTGCCAGCAGCCCTACAATCGGACCAGGCGAGACCCAGTACTTC
TRBV19,16,-,TRBD1,TRBJ1-1,CASSTGQGVRNTEAFF,TGTGCCAGTAGTACCGGACAGGGGGTGAGGAACACTGAAGCTTTCTTT
TRBV5-1,17,-,-,TRBJ2-5,CASSLVPYIGQKETQYF,TGCGCCAGCAGCTTGGTGCCTTATATTGGACAGAAAGAGACCCAGTACTTC
TRBV7-6,14,once,-,TRBJ1-4,CASSLGSEREKLFF,TGTGCCAGCAGCTTAGGTTCGGAGAGGGAAAAACTGTTTTTT
TRBV5-1,12,-,-,TRBJ2-5,CASSSDFETQYF,TGCGCCAGCAGCTCCGACTTTGAGACCCAGTACTTC
TRBV5-1,12,-,-,TRBJ1-2,CASRSDLYGYTF,TGCGCCAGCAGGTCAGACCTCTATGGCTACACCTTC
TRBV4-3,15,few,TRBD1,TRBJ2-7,CASSQDDRTGGEQYF,TGCGCCAGCAGCCAAGACGACCGGACAGGGGGCGAGCAGTACTTC
TRBV19,13,-,TRBD1,TRBJ1-4,CASAPSHRGELFF,TGTGCCAGTGCCCCCTCCCACAGGGGGGAACTGTTTTTT
TRBV7-9,18,-,-,TRBJ2-3,CASSGTRGGSNLGDTQYF,TGTGCCAGCAGCGGAACCCGTGGGGGGTCCAACCTGGGTGATACGCAGTATTTT
TRBV7-3,14,-,TRBD2,TRBJ2-5,CASSSGGGWETQYF,TGTGCCAGCAGCTCAGGCGGGGGGTGGGAGACCCAGTACTTC
TRBV11-1,16,-,-,TRBJ2-4,CASSPRTQLAKNIQYF,TGTGCCAGCAGTCCAAGGACGCAACTAGCCAAAAACATTCAGTACTTC
TRBV6-5,15,-,TRBD1,TRBJ2-7,CASSRPVQGVYEQYF,TGTGCCAGCAGCCGGCCAGTCCAGGGGGTCTACGAGCAGTACTTC
TRBV19,13,-,-,TRBJ1-1,CASRWTANTEAFF,TGTGCCAGCCGCTGGACAGCTAACACTGAAGCTTTCTTT